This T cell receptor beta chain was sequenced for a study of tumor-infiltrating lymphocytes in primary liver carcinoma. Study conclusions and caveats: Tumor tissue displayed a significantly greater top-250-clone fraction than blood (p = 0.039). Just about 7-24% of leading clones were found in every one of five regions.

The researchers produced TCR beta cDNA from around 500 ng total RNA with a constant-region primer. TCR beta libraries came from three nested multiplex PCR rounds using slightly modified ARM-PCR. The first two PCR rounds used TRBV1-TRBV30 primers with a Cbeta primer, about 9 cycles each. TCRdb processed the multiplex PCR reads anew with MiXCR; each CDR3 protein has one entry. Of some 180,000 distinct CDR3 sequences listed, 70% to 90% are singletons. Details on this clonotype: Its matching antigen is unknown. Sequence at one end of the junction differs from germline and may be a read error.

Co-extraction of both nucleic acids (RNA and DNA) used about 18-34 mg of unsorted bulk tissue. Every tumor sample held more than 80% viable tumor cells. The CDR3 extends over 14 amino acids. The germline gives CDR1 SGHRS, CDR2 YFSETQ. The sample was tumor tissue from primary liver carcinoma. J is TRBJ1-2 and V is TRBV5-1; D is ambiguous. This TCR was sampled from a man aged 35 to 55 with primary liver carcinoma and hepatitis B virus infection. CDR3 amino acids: CASGLDEGAYGYTF. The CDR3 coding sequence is TGCGCCAGCGGCTTGGACGAGGGCGCTTATGGCTACACCTTC.